This T cell receptor beta chain was observed in a study of T cell responses to AZD1222 COVID-19 vaccine. Study in general: The analysis combined second doses at about 4 or about 12 weeks.

CDR1 and CDR2 (germline): SGDLS, YYNGEE. The CDR3 spans 14 residues. Trimming pared 3 bases from V and 7 bases from J, leaving 11 bases between. Clones were sequenced by immunoSEQ multiplex PCR, and TCRdb holds only the in-frame ones, with some missing. The sample holds 170,000 or so clones, about nine tenths seen once. Of note for this clone: The antigen is undetermined.

Study-wide results and caveats: Breadth and depth of Spike-specific TCRs rose after two AZD1222 doses. Repertoire sampling occurred only after the peak T cell response.

The chain carries TRBV9 and TRBJ1-6, with a weak D call TRBD1 (5 bases). This sample comprised peripheral blood, obtained on day 0 of AZD1222 vaccination. The origin of this receptor is an adult in good health. This CDR3 reads CASSEGPRNSPLHF. CDR3 nucleotide sequence: TGTGCCAGCAGCGAGGGACCGAGAAATTCACCCCTCCACTTT.